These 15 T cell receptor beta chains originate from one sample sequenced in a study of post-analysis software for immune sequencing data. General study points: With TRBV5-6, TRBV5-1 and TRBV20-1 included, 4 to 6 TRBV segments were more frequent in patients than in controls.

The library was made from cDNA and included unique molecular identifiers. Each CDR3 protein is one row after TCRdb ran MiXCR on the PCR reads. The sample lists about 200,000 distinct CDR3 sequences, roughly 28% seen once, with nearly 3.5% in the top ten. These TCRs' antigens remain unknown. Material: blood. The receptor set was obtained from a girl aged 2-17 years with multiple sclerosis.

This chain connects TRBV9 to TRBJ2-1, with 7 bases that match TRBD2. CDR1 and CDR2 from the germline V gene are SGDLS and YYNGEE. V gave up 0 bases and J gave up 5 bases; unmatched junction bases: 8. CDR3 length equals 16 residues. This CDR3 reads CASSVGLTGGDNEQFF. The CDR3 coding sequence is TGTGCCAGCAGCGTAGGTCTAACGGGGGGAGACAATGAGCAGTTCTTC.

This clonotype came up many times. CDR3 sequence: CASSFIFQETQYF. The DNA of the CDR3 is TGTGCCAGCAGCTTTATCTTTCAAGAGACCCAGTACTTC. This chain uses TRBV5-6 with TRBJ2-5; D uncertain. Germline V gene data show CDR1 as SGHDT and CDR2 as YYEEEE. There are 13 residues in the CDR3. Trimming cost V 2 bases and J 2 bases, with 7 bases left between them.

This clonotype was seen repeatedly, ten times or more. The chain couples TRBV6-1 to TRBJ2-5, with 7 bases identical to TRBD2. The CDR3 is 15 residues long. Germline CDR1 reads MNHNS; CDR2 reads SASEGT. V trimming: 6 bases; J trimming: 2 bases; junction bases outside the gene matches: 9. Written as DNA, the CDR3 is TGTGCCAGCAGACCCAGCGGGGCGGGACAAGAGACCCAGTACTTC. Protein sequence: CASRPSGAGQETQYF.

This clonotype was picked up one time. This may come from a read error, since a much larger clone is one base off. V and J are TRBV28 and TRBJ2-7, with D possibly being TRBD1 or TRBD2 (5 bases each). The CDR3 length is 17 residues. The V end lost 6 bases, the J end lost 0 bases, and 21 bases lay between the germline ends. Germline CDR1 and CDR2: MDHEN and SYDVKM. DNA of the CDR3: TGTGCCAGCAGCCCACCGTTGGAGGACACGATCTCCTACGAGCAGTACTTC. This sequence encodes CASSPPLEDTISYEQYF.

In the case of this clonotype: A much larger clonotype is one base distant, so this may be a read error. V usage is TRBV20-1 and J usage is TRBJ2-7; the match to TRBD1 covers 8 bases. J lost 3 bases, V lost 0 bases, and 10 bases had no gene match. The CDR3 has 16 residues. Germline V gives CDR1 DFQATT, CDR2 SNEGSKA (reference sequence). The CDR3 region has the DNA TGCAGTGCTAGAGAACTAGGACAGGGCCGCTTCTACGAGCAGTACTTC. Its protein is CSARELGQGRFYEQYF.

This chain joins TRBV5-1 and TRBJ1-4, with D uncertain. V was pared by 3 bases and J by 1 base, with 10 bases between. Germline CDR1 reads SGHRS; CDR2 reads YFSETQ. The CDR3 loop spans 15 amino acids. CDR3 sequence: CASSSYGETNEKLFF. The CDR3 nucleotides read TGCGCCAGCAGCTCTTATGGAGAAACTAATGAAAAACTGTTTTTT. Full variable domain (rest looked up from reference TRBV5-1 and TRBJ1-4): KAGVTQTPRYLIKTRGQQVTLSCSPISGHRSVSWYQQTPGQGLQFLFEYFSETQRNKGNFPGRFSGRQFSNSRSEMNVSTLELGDSALYLCASSSYGETNEKLFFGSGTQLSVL.

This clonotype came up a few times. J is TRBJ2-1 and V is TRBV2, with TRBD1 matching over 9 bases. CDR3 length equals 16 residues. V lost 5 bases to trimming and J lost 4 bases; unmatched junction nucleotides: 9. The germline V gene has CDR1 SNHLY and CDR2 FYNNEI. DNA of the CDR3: TGTGCCAGCAGTAGGATCGACAGGGGGGGGTACAATGAGCAGTTCTTC. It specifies CASSRIDRGGYNEQFF.

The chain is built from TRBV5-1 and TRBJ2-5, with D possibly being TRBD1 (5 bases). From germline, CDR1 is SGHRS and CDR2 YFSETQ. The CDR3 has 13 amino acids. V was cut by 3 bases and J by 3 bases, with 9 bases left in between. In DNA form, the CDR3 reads TGCGCCAGCAGCTCTACAGGAGAAGAGACCCAGTACTTC. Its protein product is CASSSTGEETQYF.

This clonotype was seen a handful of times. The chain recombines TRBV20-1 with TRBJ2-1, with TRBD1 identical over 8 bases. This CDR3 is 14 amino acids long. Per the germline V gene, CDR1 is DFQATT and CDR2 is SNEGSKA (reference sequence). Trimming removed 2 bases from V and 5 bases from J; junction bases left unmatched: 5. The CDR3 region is CSARTGQAHNEQFF. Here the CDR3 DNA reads TGCAGTGCTAGAACGGGACAGGCCCACAATGAGCAGTTCTTC.

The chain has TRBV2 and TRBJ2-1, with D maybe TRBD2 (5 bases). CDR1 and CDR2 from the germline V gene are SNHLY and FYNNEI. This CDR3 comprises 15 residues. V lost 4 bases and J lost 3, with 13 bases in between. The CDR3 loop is CASSVAGGGYNEQFF. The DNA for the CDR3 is TGTGCCAGCAGTGTCGCTGGCGGAGGCTACAATGAGCAGTTCTTC.

The CDR3 nucleotides are TGTGCCAGCAGCCAAGAGGAGTACACTGAAGCTTTCTTT. This codes for CASSQEEYTEAFF. The chain uses TRBV3-1 and TRBJ1-1; D gene ambiguous. The CDR3 sequence is 13 residues long. In germline, CDR1 is LGHDT, CDR2 YNNKEL (reference sequence). V was pared by 0 bases and J by 3 bases, with 5 bases between.

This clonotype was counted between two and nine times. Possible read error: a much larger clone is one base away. CDR3 DNA: TGCGCCAGCAGCTTGGAGGGTCGCAGCTCCTACAATGAGCAGTACTTC. Amino acids: CASSLEGRSSYNEQYF. The chain couples TRBV5-1 to TRBJ2-1; D not certain. Matching the DNA end better, TRBJ2-7 makes the J call doubtful. The CDR3 is 16 residues long. The germline V gene encodes CDR1 SGHRS and CDR2 YFSETQ.

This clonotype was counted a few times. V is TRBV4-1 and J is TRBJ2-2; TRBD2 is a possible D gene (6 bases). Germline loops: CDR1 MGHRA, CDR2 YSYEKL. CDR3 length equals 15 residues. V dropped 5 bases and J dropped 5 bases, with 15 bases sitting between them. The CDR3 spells CASSGPRERTGELFF. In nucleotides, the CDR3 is TGCGCCAGCAGCGGTCCCCGGGAGAGGACCGGGGAGCTGTTTTTT.

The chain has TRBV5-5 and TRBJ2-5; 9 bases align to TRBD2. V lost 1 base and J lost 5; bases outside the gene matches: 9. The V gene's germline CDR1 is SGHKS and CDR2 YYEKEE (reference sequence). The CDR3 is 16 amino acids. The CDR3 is CASSLRLAGISETQYF. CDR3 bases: TGTGCCAGCAGCTTGCGTCTAGCGGGGATCTCGGAGACCCAGTACTTC.

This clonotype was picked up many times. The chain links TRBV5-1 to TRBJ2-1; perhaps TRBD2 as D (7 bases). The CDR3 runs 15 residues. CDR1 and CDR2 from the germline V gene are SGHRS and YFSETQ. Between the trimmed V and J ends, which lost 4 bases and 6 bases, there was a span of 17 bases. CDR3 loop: CASSPRGTTPNEQFF. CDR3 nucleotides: TGCGCCAGCAGCCCGAGGGGGACTACACCCAATGAGCAGTTCTTC.